Shown below are 19 T cell receptor beta chains from a single sample sequenced in a study of blood T cell repertoires in COVID-19. Libraries were prepared by immunoSEQ multiplex PCR; TCRdb keeps only in-frame clonotypes and omits some of them. The sample has about 200,000 clones, roughly 88% seen once. The material sequenced was peripheral blood. These receptors all come from a human donor in a cohort sampled during active COVID-19.

The J gene is TRBJ2-5, the V gene TRBV7-2; 9 bases agree with TRBD2. In germline, CDR1 is SGHTA, CDR2 FQGNSA. After removal of 4 bases from V and 5 bases from J, the junction contained 11 bases not matched to a gene. This CDR3 contains 16 residues. CDR3 sequence reads: CASSSLRLAGDETQYF. DNA for the CDR3: TGTGCCAGCAGCTCCCTCCGGTTAGCGGGAGATGAGACCCAGTACTTC.

The chain is built from TRBV10-3 and TRBJ2-7, with a tentative D call TRBD2 (5 bases). This CDR3 has 13 residues. Germline loops: CDR1 ENHRY, CDR2 SYGVKD. Trimming left V 3 bases short and J 4 bases short, with 10 bases between. The CDR3 loop reads CAISDGVLYEQYF. CDR3 DNA: TGTGCCATCAGTGACGGGGTTTTGTACGAGCAGTACTTC.

The chain couples TRBV15 to TRBJ2-7, with 8 bases fitting TRBD2. CDR3 length: 17 amino acids. V lost 2 bases to trimming and J lost 3 bases; unmatched junction nucleotides: 12. Germline V gives CDR1 LNHNV, CDR2 YYDKDF (reference sequence). CDR3 in DNA: TGTGCCACCAGCAGATCTCGCTTACTAGCGGACTTCTACGAGCAGTACTTC. It encodes CATSRSRLLADFYEQYF.

This clone was seen more than once but under ten times. This sequence joins TRBV28 and TRBJ2-2; a possible D gene is TRBD1 (6 bases). V was trimmed by 4 bases and J by 3 bases, leaving 18 bases between them. This CDR3 region has 17 residues. From germline, CDR1 is MDHEN and CDR2 SYDVKM. As DNA, the CDR3 is TGTGCCAGCAGTTCCCGTGTAGGGGGTAGGGACACCGGGGAGCTGTTTTTT. This sequence encodes CASSSRVGGRDTGELFF.

The chain recombines TRBV27 with TRBJ2-7; 11 nucleotides align to TRBD1. CDR3 length: 16 residues. V dropped 5 bases and J dropped 4; count of bases not matched to a gene: 10. Germline V lookup: CDR1 MNHEY, CDR2 SMNVEV (reference sequence). CDR3 bases: TGTGCCAGCAGTCCTAGGACAGGGGGCGTCCAGTACGAGCAGTACTTC. It codes for CASSPRTGGVQYEQYF.

This sequence joins TRBV7-6 and TRBJ2-3; 8 bases fit TRBD2. J was trimmed by 3 bases and V by 7 bases; bases with no gene match: 15. Germline-derived CDR1 and CDR2 are SGHVS and FNYEAQ. This CDR3 is 17 amino acids long. The CDR3 DNA reads as TGTGCCAGCACCGATTTCGGCGGGAGGCCGTGGACAGATACGCAGTATTTT. This gives the protein CASTDFGGRPWTDTQYF. The full variable domain, with the rest looked up from reference TRBV7-6 and TRBJ2-3, is GAGVSQSPRYKVTKRGQDVALRCDPISGHVSLYWYRQALGQGPEFLTYFNYEAQQDKSGLPNDRFSAERPEGSISTLTIQRTEQRDSAMYRCASTDFGGRPWTDTQYFGPGTRLTVL.

The genes are TRBV27 and TRBJ2-7; 9 bases align to TRBD1. Germline V CDR1 and CDR2: MNHEY, SMNVEV (reference sequence). V gave up 6 bases and J gave up 5 bases; unmatched junction bases: 11. The CDR3 totals 15 residues. CDR3: CASSYRGRQGDEQYF. The CDR3 bases are TGTGCCAGCAGCTACCGGGGCCGACAGGGGGACGAGCAGTACTTC.

This clone was seen only a few times. This chain connects TRBV19 to TRBJ2-7, with no clear D. The CDR3 loop spans 14 amino acids. V was shortened by 5 bases and J by 1 base, with 12 bases between the two germline ends. The germline CDR1 and CDR2 sequences are LNHDA and SQIVND (reference sequence). CDR3 loop: CASSRSTWSYEQYF. DNA for the CDR3: TGTGCCAGTAGTCGGTCAACCTGGTCCTACGAGCAGTACTTC. The full variable domain, rest sourced from reference TRBV19 and TRBJ2-7, is DGGITQSPKYLFRKEGQNVTLSCEQNLNHDAMYWYRQDPGQGLRLIYYSQIVNDFQKGDIAEGYSVSREKKESFPLTVTSAQKNPTAFYLCASSRSTWSYEQYFGPGTRLTVT.

The rearrangement joins TRBV5-1 to TRBJ1-1; D call uncertain. The CDR3 consists of 14 residues. Trimming took 0 bases from V and 0 from J, leaving 6 bases between them. CDR1 and CDR2 (germline): SGHRS, YFSETQ. The CDR3 spells CASSLDYLNTEAFF. The CDR3 region has the DNA TGCGCCAGCAGCTTGGACTACCTGAACACTGAAGCTTTCTTT.

The genes are TRBV27 and TRBJ1-5; maybe TRBD1 (6 bases). CDR3 size: 18 residues. Germline CDR1 and CDR2: MNHEY and SMNVEV (reference sequence). V dropped 6 bases and J dropped 3 bases, with 24 bases sitting between them. CDR3 region: CASSWARAEGVSNQPQHF. CDR3 DNA: TGTGCCAGCAGCTGGGCCCGGGCCGAGGGGGTTTCCAATCAGCCCCAGCATTTT.

This rearrangement joins TRBV4-1 to TRBJ2-7; D unclear. Trimming cost V 3 bases and J 6 bases, with 9 bases left between them. CDR3 length equals 12 residues. Germline V lookup: CDR1 MGHRA, CDR2 YSYEKL. The CDR3, as DNA: TGCGCCAGCAGCCAGTTGTTCGGCGAGCAGTACTTC. This encodes CASSQLFGEQYF.

This clone has only one observation. This sequence joins TRBV7-6 and TRBJ2-1; D is possibly TRBD2 (5 bases). Germline assignment: CDR1 SGHVS and CDR2 FNYEAQ. Trimming cost V 2 bases and J 7 bases, with 21 bases left between them. The length of the CDR3 is 17 residues. The CDR3 nucleotides are TGTGCCAGCAGCTTATCCCCCCCGAGCGGAAGATGGAATGAGCAGTTCTTC. It yields the protein CASSLSPPSGRWNEQFF.

The chain couples TRBV18 to TRBJ2-7; a weak D match, TRBD2 (6 bases). Trimming removed 6 bases at V and 0 bases at J, with 15 bases between. CDR1 KGHSH and CDR2 LQKENI come from the germline V gene. This CDR3 has 15 amino acids. The CDR3 DNA reads TGTGCCAGCTCCATGGACTATTTAAGCTCCTACGAGCAGTACTTC. Encoded protein: CASSMDYLSSYEQYF.

The chain has TRBV7-9 and TRBJ2-5; 7 bases line up with TRBD2. The CDR3 covers 14 residues. CDR1 is SEHNR and CDR2 is FQNEAQ in the germline V gene (reference sequence). The J segment lost 7 bases and the V segment lost 4 bases, leaving 9 bases of the junction unmatched. The CDR3, as DNA: TGTGCCAGCAGCTCCCGTGGGGGAGGGGTGACCCAGTACTTC. It encodes CASSSRGGGVTQYF.

The chain couples TRBV28 to TRBJ1-3, with 9 positions matching TRBD1. Germline values: CDR1 MDHEN, CDR2 SYDVKM. This CDR3 has 14 amino acids. J lost 4 bases, V lost 6 bases, and 4 bases had no gene match. For the CDR3, the DNA is TGTGCCAGCAGAACAGGGGGCTCCGGAAACACCATATATTTT. Its translation is CASRTGGSGNTIYF.

V is TRBV2 and J is TRBJ1-6, with TRBD1 matching 9 bases. This CDR3 region has 15 residues. The trim removed 5 bases at V and 9 bases at J, leaving 8 bases unmatched. Germline V gene lookup returns CDR1 SNHLY and CDR2 FYNNEI. The CDR3 here is CASSHTGTGSSPLHF. The DNA for the CDR3 is TGTGCCAGCAGTCATACCGGGACAGGGAGTTCACCCCTCCACTTT.

In its sample, this clone was seen once. The CDR3 bases are TGTGCCAGATCCAACCGGGTCTCGGGCGGGCAGCCCCAGCATTTT. As protein: CARSNRVSGGQPQHF. The V gene is TRBV27, the J gene TRBJ1-5; D ambiguous. The ends were cut back, 9 bases at V and 7 bases at J, with 22 bases in the middle. CDR1 and CDR2 from the germline V gene are MNHEY and SMNVEV (reference sequence). CDR3 length equals 15 residues.

The genes are TRBV28 and TRBJ1-2, with 7 nucleotides matching TRBD1. This CDR3 contains 14 residues. CDR1 and CDR2 from the germline V gene are MDHEN and SYDVKM. The CDR3 sequence is CATPRQGSNYGYTF. The CDR3 nucleotides are TGTGCTACCCCGAGACAGGGCTCCAACTATGGCTACACCTTC.

The chain combines TRBV3-1 (or the pseudogene TRBV3-2) with TRBJ2-5; 15 nucleotides line up with TRBD2. The junction had 3 bases not matched to a gene; V was cut back by 4 bases and J by 6 bases. In germline, CDR1 is LGHDT, CDR2 YNNKEL (reference sequence). This CDR3 comprises 15 residues. For the CDR3, the DNA is TGTGCCAGCAGCCGGACTAGCGGGAGGGCCCAGACCCAGTACTTC. Amino acid sequence: CASSRTSGRAQTQYF.